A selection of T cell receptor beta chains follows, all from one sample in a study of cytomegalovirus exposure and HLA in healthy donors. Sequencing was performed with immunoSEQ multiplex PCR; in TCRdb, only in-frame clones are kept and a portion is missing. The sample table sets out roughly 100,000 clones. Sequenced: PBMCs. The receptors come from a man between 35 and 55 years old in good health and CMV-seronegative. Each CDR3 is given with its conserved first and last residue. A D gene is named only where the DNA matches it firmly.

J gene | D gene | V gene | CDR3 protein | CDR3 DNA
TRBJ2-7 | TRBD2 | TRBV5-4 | CASSSGSGRFSYEQYF | TGTGCCAGCAGCTCCGGTAGCGGGAGGTTCTCCTACGAGCAGTACTTC
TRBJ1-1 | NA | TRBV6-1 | CASRGNGPNTEAFF | TGTGCCAGCCGAGGAAACGGTCCGAACACTGAAGCTTTCTTT
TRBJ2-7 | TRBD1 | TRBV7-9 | CASSFGTASYEQYF | TGTGCCAGCAGCTTTGGGACAGCTTCCTACGAGCAGTACTTC
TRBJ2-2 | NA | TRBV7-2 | CASSFTTGRTGELFF | TGTGCCAGCAGCTTTACCACAGGGAGAACCGGGGAGCTGTTTTTT
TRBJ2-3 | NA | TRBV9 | CASSERGGVTDTQYF | TGTGCCAGCAGCGAACGAGGGGGTGTCACAGATACGCAGTATTTT
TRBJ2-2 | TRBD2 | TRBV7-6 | CASSMGLAGTNTGELFF | TGTGCCAGCAGCATGGGACTAGCGGGAACGAACACCGGGGAGCTGTTTTTT
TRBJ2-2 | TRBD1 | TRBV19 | CASSRQGVNTGELFF | TGTGCCAGTAGTAGACAGGGGGTCAACACCGGGGAGCTGTTTTTT
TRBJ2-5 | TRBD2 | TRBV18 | CASSPRGTEGQETQYF | TGTGCCAGCTCACCGCGGGGGACGGAGGGACAAGAGACCCAGTACTTC
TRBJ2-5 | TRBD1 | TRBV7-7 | CASSPDRVGETQYF | TGTGCCAGCAGCCCAGACAGGGTCGGAGAGACCCAGTACTTC
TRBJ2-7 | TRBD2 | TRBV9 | CASSTSGTSGPYEQYF | TGTGCCAGCAGCACCTCCGGGACTAGCGGCCCCTACGAGCAGTACTTC
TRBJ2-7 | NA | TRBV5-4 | CASSLGALGANYEQYF | TGTGCCAGCAGCTTGGGGGCCCTTGGGGCGAACTACGAGCAGTACTTC
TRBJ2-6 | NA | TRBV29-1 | CSVADYSGANVLTF | TGCAGCGTCGCCGACTACTCTGGGGCCAACGTCCTGACTTTC
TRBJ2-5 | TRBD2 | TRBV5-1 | CASSQRDAGETQYF | TGCGCCAGCAGCCAGCGGGACGCTGGGGAGACCCAGTACTTC